The rows below give T cell receptor beta chains drawn from one sample of a study of vaccination effects on CD4 cells after COVID-19. Their target antigens are unknown. Method: immunoSEQ multiplex PCR; TCRdb's copy keeps in-frame clones and lacks some. The data show around 69,000 clones, about 74% seen once. The sequenced sample was CD4+ T cells from PBMCs cultured with HCoV-229E spike peptides, obtained after COVID-19 vaccination. Receptors originate from a human donor who received a COVID-19 vaccine. Each CDR3 is given with its conserved first and last residue. A D gene is named only where the DNA matches it firmly. Expanded clones get a size class; other rows say once, few or many, or leave the size out.

abundance: .
j_gene: TRBJ2-3
v_gene: TRBV9
d_gene: .
CDR3aa: CASSPGGADTQYF
CDR3nt: TGTGCCAGCAGCCCGGGCGGGGCAGATACGCAGTATTTT

abundance: .
j_gene: TRBJ1-2
v_gene: TRBV6-5
d_gene: TRBD1
CDR3aa: CASTERTGGPYGYTF
CDR3nt: TGTGCCAGCACCGAACGGACAGGGGGACCCTATGGCTACACCTTC

abundance: few
j_gene: TRBJ2-5
v_gene: TRBV5-1
d_gene: .
CDR3aa: CASSLAVEETQYF
CDR3nt: TGCGCCAGCAGCTTGGCAGTGGAAGAGACCCAGTACTTC

abundance: .
j_gene: TRBJ1-4
v_gene: TRBV6-6
d_gene: TRBD1
CDR3aa: CASDPGQGVEKLFF
CDR3nt: TGTGCCAGCGACCCGGGACAGGGGGTTGAAAAACTGTTTTTT

abundance: .
j_gene: TRBJ2-4
v_gene: TRBV4-3
d_gene: .
CDR3aa: CASSQGGRKNIQYF
CDR3nt: TGCGCCAGCAGCCAAGGAGGTCGCAAAAACATTCAGTACTTC

abundance: .
j_gene: TRBJ1-1
v_gene: TRBV6-5
d_gene: .
CDR3aa: CASSRQAMTEAFF
CDR3nt: TGTGCCAGCAGCCGACAGGCCATGACTGAAGCTTTCTTT

abundance: once
j_gene: TRBJ2-5
v_gene: TRBV7-2
d_gene: TRBD2
CDR3aa: CASSFKRVAGGLETQYF
CDR3nt: TGTGCCAGCAGCTTTAAACGGGTGGCGGGGGGGCTCGAGACCCAGTACTTC

abundance: .
j_gene: TRBJ1-5
v_gene: TRBV5-1
d_gene: TRBD1
CDR3aa: CASSLSGQGGQPQHF
CDR3nt: TGCGCCAGCAGCTTGTCGGGACAGGGGGGCCAGCCCCAGCATTTT

abundance: few
j_gene: TRBJ1-3
v_gene: TRBV18
d_gene: .
CDR3aa: CASSPLDASGNTIYF
CDR3nt: TGTGCCAGCTCACCACTCGACGCCTCTGGAAACACCATATATTTT

abundance: once
j_gene: TRBJ1-4
v_gene: TRBV24-1
d_gene: .
CDR3aa: CATGAASGDEKLFF
CDR3nt: TGTGCCACCGGAGCCGCTTCGGGGGATGAAAAACTGTTTTTT

abundance: .
j_gene: TRBJ2-1
v_gene: TRBV2
d_gene: TRBD2
CDR3aa: CASSGGANEQFF
CDR3nt: TGTGCCAGCAGCGGGGGGGCCAATGAGCAGTTCTTC

abundance: .
j_gene: TRBJ2-5
v_gene: TRBV5-1
d_gene: .
CDR3aa: CASSLVVSSDQETQYF
CDR3nt: TGCGCCAGCAGCTTGGTGGTTTCTAGCGACCAAGAGACCCAGTACTTC

abundance: .
j_gene: TRBJ1-4
v_gene: TRBV3-1/TRBV3-2
d_gene: .
CDR3aa: CASSQMNSGPEKLFF
CDR3nt: TGTGCCAGCAGCCAAATGAACAGTGGTCCAGAAAAACTGTTTTTT

abundance: .
j_gene: TRBJ1-5
v_gene: TRBV28
d_gene: TRBD1
CDR3aa: CASRDRGGRDNQPQHF
CDR3nt: TGTGCCAGCCGGGACAGGGGCGGCCGGGACAATCAGCCCCAGCATTTT

abundance: .
j_gene: TRBJ1-1
v_gene: TRBV6-5
d_gene: .
CDR3aa: CASSYSMAPRTEAFF
CDR3nt: TGTGCCAGCAGTTACTCGATGGCCCCGCGCACTGAAGCTTTCTTT

abundance: .
j_gene: TRBJ1-2
v_gene: TRBV11-2
d_gene: .
CDR3aa: CASSLAPGHRDGYGYTF
CDR3nt: TGTGCCAGCAGCTTAGCCCCGGGACACCGCGACGGCTATGGCTACACCTTC

abundance: few
j_gene: TRBJ2-1
v_gene: TRBV25-1
d_gene: TRBD1
CDR3aa: CASSGPGQFYNEQFF
CDR3nt: TGTGCCAGCAGTGGACCGGGACAGTTCTACAATGAGCAGTTCTTC

abundance: .
j_gene: TRBJ1-2
v_gene: TRBV7-9
d_gene: .
CDR3aa: CASSLFFRENYGYTF
CDR3nt: TGTGCCAGCAGCTTATTTTTCCGGGAGAACTATGGCTACACCTTC

abundance: .
j_gene: TRBJ2-3
v_gene: TRBV24-1
d_gene: .
CDR3aa: CATGEADTQYF
CDR3nt: TGTGCCACCGGAGAAGCAGATACGCAGTATTTT

abundance: .
j_gene: TRBJ1-5
v_gene: TRBV7-2
d_gene: .
CDR3aa: CASSLNSNQPQHF
CDR3nt: TGTGCCAGCAGCCTGAATAGCAATCAGCCCCAGCATTTT

abundance: .
j_gene: TRBJ1-6
v_gene: TRBV3-1/TRBV3-2
d_gene: .
CDR3aa: CASSLGQSYNSPLHF
CDR3nt: TGTGCCAGCAGCCTAGGACAGTCCTATAATTCACCCCTCCACTTT

abundance: .
j_gene: TRBJ2-3
v_gene: TRBV20-1
d_gene: TRBD2
CDR3aa: CSVLRGNTQYF
CDR3nt: TGCAGTGTGCTGCGGGGGAATACGCAGTATTTT

abundance: once
j_gene: TRBJ2-6
v_gene: TRBV4-1
d_gene: TRBD2
CDR3aa: CASSQGGGRRLSGANVLTF
CDR3nt: TGCGCCAGCAGCCAAGGGGGAGGGCGACGTCTCTCTGGGGCCAACGTCCTGACTTTC

abundance: .
j_gene: TRBJ1-2
v_gene: TRBV29-1
d_gene: .
CDR3aa: CSVGPSAYGYTF
CDR3nt: TGCAGCGTTGGTCCCTCGGCTTATGGCTACACCTTC

abundance: .
j_gene: TRBJ2-1
v_gene: TRBV7-3
d_gene: .
CDR3aa: CASSLYGSNEQFF
CDR3nt: TGTGCCAGCAGCTTATATGGATCCAATGAGCAGTTCTTC

abundance: .
j_gene: TRBJ2-5
v_gene: TRBV7-8
d_gene: TRBD1
CDR3aa: CASAGQGKKTQYF
CDR3nt: TGTGCCAGCGCCGGACAGGGAAAAAAGACCCAGTACTTC

abundance: few
j_gene: TRBJ2-2
v_gene: TRBV18
d_gene: TRBD1
CDR3aa: CASSPPGQRNTGELFF
CDR3nt: TGTGCCAGCTCACCGCCGGGACAGCGGAACACCGGGGAGCTGTTTTTT

abundance: .
j_gene: TRBJ2-1
v_gene: TRBV4-1
d_gene: TRBD1
CDR3aa: CASSRSGQGGDEQFF
CDR3nt: TGCGCCAGCAGCCGGTCGGGACAGGGGGGGGATGAGCAGTTCTTC

abundance: .
j_gene: TRBJ1-2
v_gene: TRBV19
d_gene: .
CDR3aa: CASMGTRNYGYTF
CDR3nt: TGTGCCAGTATGGGGACCAGAAACTATGGCTACACCTTC

abundance: .
j_gene: TRBJ2-3
v_gene: TRBV5-1
d_gene: TRBD2
CDR3aa: CASSFGLADGTDTQYF
CDR3nt: TGCGCCAGCAGCTTTGGGCTAGCGGACGGCACAGATACGCAGTATTTT

abundance: .
j_gene: TRBJ2-3
v_gene: TRBV2
d_gene: TRBD2
CDR3aa: CASSKGTSGTDTQYF
CDR3nt: TGTGCCAGCAGCAAAGGGACTAGCGGCACAGATACGCAGTATTTT

abundance: .
j_gene: TRBJ2-3
v_gene: TRBV5-1
d_gene: .
CDR3aa: CASREGGASTDTQYF
CDR3nt: TGCGCCAGCAGGGAGGGTGGCGCTAGCACAGATACGCAGTATTTT

abundance: .
j_gene: TRBJ2-1
v_gene: TRBV13
d_gene: TRBD2
CDR3aa: CASSSGLAGGNEQFF
CDR3nt: TGTGCCAGCAGCTCGGGACTAGCGGGGGGAAATGAGCAGTTCTTC

abundance: .
j_gene: TRBJ1-6
v_gene: TRBV7-3
d_gene: .
CDR3aa: CASSSRWNREGNSPLHF
CDR3nt: TGTGCCAGCAGCTCCCGATGGAACAGGGAGGGCAATTCACCCCTCCACTTT

abundance: .
j_gene: TRBJ2-5
v_gene: TRBV28
d_gene: .
CDR3aa: CASRVSGPGSETQYF
CDR3nt: TGTGCCAGCAGAGTTTCGGGGCCCGGTTCGGAGACCCAGTACTTC

abundance: .
j_gene: TRBJ1-1
v_gene: TRBV5-4
d_gene: .
CDR3aa: CASSLDTNTEAFF
CDR3nt: TGTGCCAGCAGCTTGGACACGAACACTGAAGCTTTCTTT

abundance: .
j_gene: TRBJ1-1
v_gene: TRBV10-3
d_gene: TRBD1
CDR3aa: CAIRGGQANTEAFF
CDR3nt: TGTGCCATCAGGGGGGGACAGGCGAACACTGAAGCTTTCTTT

abundance: few
j_gene: TRBJ1-5
v_gene: TRBV19
d_gene: .
CDR3aa: CASRGAWGRGNQPQHF
CDR3nt: TGTGCCAGTAGGGGGGCGTGGGGTAGGGGCAATCAGCCCCAGCATTTT

abundance: .
j_gene: TRBJ1-1
v_gene: TRBV5-4
d_gene: TRBD1
CDR3aa: CASRGQGQAEAFF
CDR3nt: TGTGCCAGCAGAGGACAGGGCCAGGCTGAAGCTTTCTTT

abundance: .
j_gene: TRBJ2-6
v_gene: TRBV6-6
d_gene: .
CDR3aa: CASSYLSGANVLTF
CDR3nt: TGTGCCAGCAGTTACCTCTCTGGGGCCAACGTCCTGACTTTC

abundance: .
j_gene: TRBJ2-1
v_gene: TRBV7-3
d_gene: TRBD1
CDR3aa: CASSRTGTGGRDEQFF
CDR3nt: TGTGCCAGCAGCCGGACCGGGACAGGGGGTAGGGATGAGCAGTTCTTC

abundance: few
j_gene: TRBJ2-4
v_gene: TRBV13
d_gene: .
CDR3aa: CASSLGLGVADIQYF
CDR3nt: TGTGCCAGCAGCTTAGGCCTCGGGGTGGCAGACATTCAGTACTTC

abundance: .
j_gene: TRBJ2-3
v_gene: TRBV15
d_gene: TRBD2
CDR3aa: CATRTSAADTQYF
CDR3nt: TGTGCCACCAGAACTAGCGCGGCAGATACGCAGTATTTT

abundance: .
j_gene: TRBJ2-3
v_gene: TRBV9
d_gene: .
CDR3aa: CASSRRGGEADTQYF
CDR3nt: TGTGCCAGCAGCCGTAGGGGCGGGGAGGCAGATACGCAGTATTTT

abundance: .
j_gene: TRBJ2-2
v_gene: TRBV7-3
d_gene: .
CDR3aa: CASSLTGTQNTGELFF
CDR3nt: TGTGCCAGCAGCTTGACCGGGACACAGAACACCGGGGAGCTGTTTTTT

abundance: few
j_gene: TRBJ1-6
v_gene: TRBV11-3
d_gene: .
CDR3aa: CASSLVSGSPLHF
CDR3nt: TGTGCCAGCAGCTTAGTATCCGGATCACCCCTCCACTTT

abundance: .
j_gene: TRBJ1-2
v_gene: TRBV18
d_gene: .
CDR3aa: CASSEYYEDYGYTF
CDR3nt: TGTGCCAGCTCAGAGTATTACGAGGACTATGGCTACACCTTC

abundance: .
j_gene: TRBJ1-6
v_gene: TRBV6-5
d_gene: .
CDR3aa: CASSPSGTSPLHF
CDR3nt: TGTGCCAGCAGTCCTTCGGGGACCTCACCCCTCCACTTT

abundance: .
j_gene: TRBJ2-3
v_gene: TRBV30
d_gene: TRBD1
CDR3aa: CAWGQGSFSDTQYF
CDR3nt: TGTGCCTGGGGACAGGGTAGCTTTTCCGATACGCAGTATTTT

abundance: .
j_gene: TRBJ2-3
v_gene: TRBV2
d_gene: .
CDR3aa: CASTGFSTDTQYF
CDR3nt: TGTGCCAGCACGGGATTTAGCACAGATACGCAGTATTTT

abundance: .
j_gene: TRBJ2-6
v_gene: TRBV5-1
d_gene: TRBD1
CDR3aa: CASSVTGGGSGANVLTF
CDR3nt: TGCGCCAGCAGCGTGACAGGGGGGGGCTCTGGGGCCAACGTCCTGACTTTC

abundance: .
j_gene: TRBJ1-1
v_gene: TRBV5-1
d_gene: .
CDR3aa: CASGEGSHKGTEAFF
CDR3nt: TGCGCCAGCGGGGAGGGGAGCCACAAGGGCACTGAAGCTTTCTTT

abundance: .
j_gene: TRBJ2-1
v_gene: TRBV24-1
d_gene: TRBD2
CDR3aa: CATSDTLAGVREQFF
CDR3nt: TGTGCCACCAGTGATACGCTAGCGGGGGTAAGAGAGCAGTTCTTC

abundance: .
j_gene: TRBJ1-6
v_gene: TRBV2
d_gene: .
CDR3aa: CASGGVERSPLHF
CDR3nt: TGTGCCAGCGGTGGGGTAGAGCGATCACCCCTCCACTTT

abundance: .
j_gene: TRBJ1-2
v_gene: TRBV24-1
d_gene: .
CDR3aa: CATSDAYREYGYTF
CDR3nt: TGTGCCACCAGTGATGCCTACCGGGAGTATGGCTACACCTTC